This T cell receptor beta chain was obtained from a study of shared clonotypes between healthy human individuals. Whole-study results and caveats: Investigators expected sequencing depth to affect clonotype sharing among donors.

About this clone: Its antigen is still unknown.

Adult donors, all healthy and HIV-negative, had no recent acute infections or vaccinations. The authors' processing: Owing to the provision of junction-only sequences devoid of quality scores by immunoSEQ, filtering differed. Sequencing was performed with immunoSEQ multiplex PCR; in TCRdb, only in-frame clones are kept and a portion is missing. V, J and clone size are those of that table, while D and trimming were read from the DNA. The sample includes around 440,000 clones, 60% to 80% of them seen just once. The clonotype comes from a woman aged 40 to 49 in good health. Some clones in this sample may be carry-over from other donors' samples. The sample consisted of PBMCs.

The DNA of the CDR3 is TGTGCCAGCAGTCCCGGAGGAGGGGGCTCCTTAAATGAGCAGTTCTTC. Its protein product is CASSPGGGGSLNEQFF. The chain uses TRBV28 and TRBJ2-1; possible D gene TRBD1, 7 bases. The germline gives CDR1 MDHEN, CDR2 SYDVKM. This CDR3 is 16 amino acids long. V lost 5 bases and J lost 7, with 21 bases in between. Looking up the rest from reference TRBV28 and TRBJ2-1 gives the full variable domain: DVKVTQSSRYLVKRTGEKVFLECVQDMDHENMFWYRQDPGLGLRLIYFSYDVKMKEKGDIPEGYSVSREKKERFSLILESASTNQTSMYLCASSPGGGGSLNEQFFGPGTRLTVL.